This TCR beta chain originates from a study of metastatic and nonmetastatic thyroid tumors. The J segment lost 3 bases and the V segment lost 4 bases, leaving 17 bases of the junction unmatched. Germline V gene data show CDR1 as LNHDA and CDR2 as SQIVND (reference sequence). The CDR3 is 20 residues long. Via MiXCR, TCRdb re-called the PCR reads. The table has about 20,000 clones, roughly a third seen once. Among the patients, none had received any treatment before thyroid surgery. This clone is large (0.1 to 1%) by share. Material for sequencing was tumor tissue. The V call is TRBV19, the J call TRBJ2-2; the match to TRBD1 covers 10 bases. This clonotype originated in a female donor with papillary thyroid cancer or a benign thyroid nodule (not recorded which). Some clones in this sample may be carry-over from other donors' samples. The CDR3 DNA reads TGTGCCAGTAGTACTGGGACAGGGGAGAACAATGACCGCCACACCGGGGAGCTGTTTTTT. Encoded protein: CASSTGTGENNDRHTGELFF.